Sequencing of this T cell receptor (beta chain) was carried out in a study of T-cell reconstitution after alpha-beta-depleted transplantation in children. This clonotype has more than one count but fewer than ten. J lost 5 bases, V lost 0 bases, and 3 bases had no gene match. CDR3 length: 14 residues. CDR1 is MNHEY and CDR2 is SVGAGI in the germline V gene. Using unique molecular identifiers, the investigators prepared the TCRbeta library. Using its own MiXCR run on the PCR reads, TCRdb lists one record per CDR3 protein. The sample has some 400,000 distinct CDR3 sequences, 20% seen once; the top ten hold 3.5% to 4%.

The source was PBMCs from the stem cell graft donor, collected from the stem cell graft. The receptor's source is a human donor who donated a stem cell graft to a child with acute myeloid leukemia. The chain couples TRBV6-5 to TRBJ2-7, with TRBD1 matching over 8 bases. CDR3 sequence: CASSYSDRANEQYF. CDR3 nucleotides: TGTGCCAGCAGTTACTCGGACAGGGCCAACGAGCAGTACTTC.